This T cell receptor (beta chain) was identified in a study of T cells in Graves' hyperthyroidism and ophthalmopathy. The germline V gene encodes CDR1 SGHRS and CDR2 YFSETQ. The CDR3 loop spans 12 amino acids. V was clipped by 4 bases and J by 12 bases, with 14 bases between them. In this sample, this clonotype turned up a few times. From RNA transcripts, TCR beta CDR3 regions were amplified. The HTBI primer set served for first-round RT-PCR of the TCR CDR3. In TCRdb, the multiplex PCR reads were re-called with MiXCR into one record per CDR3 protein. The table has over 350,000 distinct CDR3 sequences, roughly 14% seen once.

The chain links TRBV5-1 to TRBJ2-1; weak D call: TRBD1 (5 bases). The receptor was derived from a man aged 18 to 30 with Graves' ophthalmopathy. Sequenced: blood. The chain's CDR3 is CASSIQEERQFF. In DNA, the CDR3 is TGCGCCAGCAGCATACAGGAAGAGAGGCAGTTCTTC.